Only one count was recorded for the clone carrying this TCR beta chain. The sample comes from a study of T cell changes during pregnancy in multiple sclerosis. TCRdb's copy holds only in-frame clones and misses some; the assay was immunoSEQ multiplex PCR. The repertoire has about 80,000 clones, around 92% of them found once; the top ten carry roughly 1.4%. The ends lost 1 base at V and 12 bases at J; junction bases unmatched: 9. The CDR3 spans 13 residues. Germline CDR1 and CDR2: LNHNV and YYDKDF (reference sequence). The source of this sequence is a female donor with multiple sclerosis, enrolled in a pregnancy study. The chain is built from TRBV15 and TRBJ2-7; 7 nucleotides align to TRBD1. The specimen was peripheral blood, collected before pregnancy. DNA for the CDR3: TGTGCCACCAGCAGAGTAGGGACAGACCGCGGGTACTTC. This codes for CATSRVGTDRGYF.